The clone carrying this T cell receptor (beta chain) turned up a few times. The antigen remains unidentified. At one of its ends the junction is not consistent with the germline gene, which may arise from a read error. The entry originates in a study of T cell repertoires in cytomegalovirus infection. In the study overall: Public TCR beta signatures indicated both CMV infection and matching HLA type.

Each CDR3 protein gets one entry after TCRdb re-called the reads with MiXCR. This sample has over 200,000 distinct CDR3 sequences; around 13% occur once, and the top ten carry roughly 8.9%. Germline V lookup: CDR1 SSHAT, CDR2 FNYEAQ (reference sequence). The CDR3 loop spans 15 amino acids. Study-wide points: Cumulative frequency (of public TCR beta family members) identified carriers of CMV plus the relevant HLA.

The specimen sequenced was PBMCs. This rearrangement joins TRBV7-7 to TRBJ1-1, with unresolved D. The clonotype was recovered from a human donor in good health (CMV status not recorded). Some clones in this sample may be carry-over from other donors' samples. The CDR3: CASSRAPEVNTEAFF. The CDR3 DNA follows: TGTGCTAGCAGCCGCGCTCCGGAGGTGAACACTGAAGCTTTCTTT.